This TCR beta chain is from a study of T cells in localized non-small cell lung cancer. With regard to this clone: Its antigen is undetermined.

Germline values: CDR1 SNHLY, CDR2 FYNNEI. The CDR3 is 14 residues long. After removal of 6 bases from V and 7 bases from J, the junction contained 9 bases not matched to a gene. Study-level findings and limits: A median of about 52 clones ranked among the top 100 in tumor appeared in adjacent lung. Those with higher blood T cell density had longer overall survival.

Sequenced by immunoSEQ multiplex PCR; TCRdb stores in-frame clones only, minus some. The data hold some 80,000 clones, with almost 85% observed a single time. V gene TRBV2 combines with J gene TRBJ2-7; the match to TRBD1 covers 10 bases. Sequenced material: peripheral blood, taken before any cancer treatment. This TCR came from a man between 40 and 70 years old with stage I lung adenocarcinoma. The DNA for the CDR3 is TGTGCCAGCAGGGGGACAGGGGCGTTAGGGGAGCAGTACTTC. Protein: CASRGTGALGEQYF. The full variable domain, in which reference TRBV2 and TRBJ2-7 provide the parts outside the CDR3, is EPEVTQTPSHQVTQMGQEVILRCVPISNHLYFYWYRQILGQKVEFLVSFYNNEISEKSEIFDDQFSVERPDGSNFTLKIRSTKLEDSAMYFCASRGTGALGEQYFGPGTRLTVT.